This is a list of T cell receptor beta chains from one sample in a study of radiotherapy plus CTLA-4 blockade in lung cancer. Produced via immunoSEQ multiplex PCR; TCRdb's table is partial and in-frame only. Found here are around 80,000 clones, 78% of them singletons; the top ten hold approximately 24%. The specimen was peripheral blood, collected from a patient treated with radiotherapy plus ipilimumab. The source is a human donor with non-small cell lung cancer whose response to radiotherapy plus ipilimumab could not be evaluated. Some clones in this sample may be carry-over from other donors' samples. CDR3s include the opening cysteine and the closing phenylalanine or tryptophan. Each record gives: CDR3 protein, V gene, J gene.

CDR3aa: CASSQGTGTPSGNTIYF
v_gene: TRBV4-2
j_gene: TRBJ1-3

CDR3aa: CASSYGTSGDSYEQYF
v_gene: TRBV6-6
j_gene: TRBJ2-7

CDR3aa: CASSLRGPSYEQYF
v_gene: TRBV27
j_gene: TRBJ2-7

CDR3aa: CASSGPPGHLPNEQFF
v_gene: TRBV2
j_gene: TRBJ2-1

CDR3aa: CASSENGRGHSPLHF
v_gene: TRBV25-1
j_gene: TRBJ1-6

CDR3aa: CASSRVGQAEETQYF
v_gene: TRBV7-3
j_gene: TRBJ2-5

CDR3aa: CASGLPSRGSNQPQHF
v_gene: TRBV4-3
j_gene: TRBJ1-5

CDR3aa: CASSSSTGSYNEQFF
v_gene: TRBV7-8
j_gene: TRBJ2-1

CDR3aa: CASSQATPSRGLAGIDTQYF
v_gene: TRBV4-1
j_gene: TRBJ2-3

CDR3aa: CASSIAAAYSNQPQHF
v_gene: TRBV19
j_gene: TRBJ1-5

CDR3aa: CASSSGTYNSPLHF
v_gene: TRBV19
j_gene: TRBJ1-6

CDR3aa: CASSLERTAGYTF
v_gene: TRBV7-2
j_gene: TRBJ1-2

CDR3aa: CASSYYTGQEQYF
v_gene: TRBV6-5
j_gene: TRBJ2-7

CDR3aa: CASSSGQLYGYTF
v_gene: TRBV7-8
j_gene: TRBJ1-2

CDR3aa: CASSELGTGGGSPLHF
v_gene: TRBV6-1
j_gene: TRBJ1-6

CDR3aa: CASSQMNTEAFF
v_gene: TRBV28
j_gene: TRBJ1-1

CDR3aa: CASSGTGGAGETQYF
v_gene: TRBV6-6
j_gene: TRBJ2-5

CDR3aa: CASTTDRAGTGELFF
v_gene: TRBV7-3
j_gene: TRBJ2-2

CDR3aa: CASSQERPTGGLKGYTF
v_gene: TRBV4-3
j_gene: TRBJ1-2

CDR3aa: CATSSLGGDGYTF
v_gene: TRBV15
j_gene: TRBJ1-2

CDR3aa: CASSPGLAGGKAFVYEQYF
v_gene: TRBV4-1
j_gene: TRBJ2-7

CDR3aa: CASSPDPGAQYF
v_gene: TRBV7-2
j_gene: TRBJ2-5

CDR3aa: CASSQERRYYGYTF
v_gene: TRBV4-1
j_gene: TRBJ1-2

CDR3aa: CASRPIRGRDQPQHF
v_gene: TRBV2
j_gene: TRBJ1-5

CDR3aa: CASSLGRRGEKLFF
v_gene: TRBV5-1
j_gene: TRBJ1-4

CDR3aa: CASSLGSHSTGGGYTF
v_gene: TRBV7-2
j_gene: TRBJ1-2

CDR3aa: CASRAGPGSYNEQFF
v_gene: TRBV10-2
j_gene: TRBJ2-1

CDR3aa: CASSLWPQGAETQYF
v_gene: TRBV28
j_gene: TRBJ2-5

CDR3aa: CASSRLFGFSEAFF
v_gene: TRBV7-6
j_gene: TRBJ1-1

CDR3aa: CASSGTGERGTEAFF
v_gene: TRBV5-6
j_gene: TRBJ1-1

CDR3aa: CASRPDRQASRAQYF
v_gene: TRBV2
j_gene: TRBJ2-5

CDR3aa: CASSFTGLAGGLQFF
v_gene: TRBV7-9
j_gene: TRBJ2-1

CDR3aa: CASSWGLAGINEQFF
v_gene: TRBV27
j_gene: TRBJ2-1

CDR3aa: CASSQGPGGSNEQFF
v_gene: TRBV4-2
j_gene: TRBJ2-1

CDR3aa: CASSQDRAGKNTGELFF
v_gene: TRBV4-1
j_gene: TRBJ2-2

CDR3aa: CASTDGQGAGETQYF
v_gene: TRBV2
j_gene: TRBJ2-5

CDR3aa: CASSLLPNQPQHF
v_gene: TRBV28
j_gene: TRBJ1-5

CDR3aa: CASSPGGGLQLEQFF
v_gene: TRBV5-4
j_gene: TRBJ2-1

CDR3aa: CASRDTTNEKLFF
v_gene: TRBV28
j_gene: TRBJ1-4

CDR3aa: CASSLEAVNTIYF
v_gene: TRBV7-2
j_gene: TRBJ1-3

CDR3aa: CASSLGRGPGEEQYF
v_gene: TRBV5-1
j_gene: TRBJ2-7

CDR3aa: CASSLQGNTEAFF
v_gene: TRBV5-4
j_gene: TRBJ1-1

CDR3aa: CASSLIPYRGQAYGYTF
v_gene: TRBV28
j_gene: TRBJ1-2

CDR3aa: CASSFQGIRQETQYF
v_gene: TRBV5-1
j_gene: TRBJ2-5

CDR3aa: CATSIAGMGWETQYF
v_gene: TRBV15
j_gene: TRBJ2-5

CDR3aa: CASSPTGINNEQFF
v_gene: TRBV7-2
j_gene: TRBJ2-1